This record covers a single T cell receptor (beta chain). Generated by immunoSEQ multiplex PCR, the TCRdb table keeps only in-frame clones and is missing some. The sample yields 70,000 or so clones, 82% seen once. The entry originates in a study of blood T cell repertoires in COVID-19. V dropped 4 bases and J dropped 9 bases, with 25 bases sitting between them. Germline V gene sequence: CDR1 LGHNA, CDR2 YNFKEQ. The CDR3 is 17 residues long. This clonotype was obtained from a human donor in a cohort sampled during active COVID-19. The source material was peripheral blood. The J gene is TRBJ2-1, the V gene TRBV4-2, with TRBD1 as a possible D gene (5 bases). CDR3 loop: CASSPEGRQWASGEQFF. The DNA for the CDR3 is TGTGCCAGCAGCCCCGAAGGTCGACAGTGGGCGAGTGGTGAGCAGTTCTTC.